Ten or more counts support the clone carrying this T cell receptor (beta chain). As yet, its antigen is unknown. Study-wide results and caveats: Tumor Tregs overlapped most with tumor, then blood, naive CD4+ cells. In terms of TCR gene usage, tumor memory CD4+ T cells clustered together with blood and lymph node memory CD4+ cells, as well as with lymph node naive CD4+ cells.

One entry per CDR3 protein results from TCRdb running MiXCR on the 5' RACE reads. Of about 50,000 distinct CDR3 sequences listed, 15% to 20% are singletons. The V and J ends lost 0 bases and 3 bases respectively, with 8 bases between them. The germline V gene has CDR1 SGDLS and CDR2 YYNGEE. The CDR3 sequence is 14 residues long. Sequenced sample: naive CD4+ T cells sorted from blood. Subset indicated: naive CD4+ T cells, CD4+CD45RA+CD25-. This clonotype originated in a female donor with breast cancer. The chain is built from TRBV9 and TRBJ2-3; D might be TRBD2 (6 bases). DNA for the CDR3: TGTGCCAGCAGCGTAGGACGGGGGACAGATACGCAGTATTTT. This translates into CASSVGRGTDTQYF.